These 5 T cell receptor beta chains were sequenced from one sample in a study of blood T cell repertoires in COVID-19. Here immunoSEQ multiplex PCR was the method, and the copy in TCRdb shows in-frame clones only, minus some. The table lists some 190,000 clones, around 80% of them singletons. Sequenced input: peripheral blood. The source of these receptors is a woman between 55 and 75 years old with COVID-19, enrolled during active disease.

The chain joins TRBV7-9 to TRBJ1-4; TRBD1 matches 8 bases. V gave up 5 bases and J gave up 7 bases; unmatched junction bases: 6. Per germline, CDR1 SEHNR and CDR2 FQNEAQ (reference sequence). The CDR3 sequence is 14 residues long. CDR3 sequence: CASSPGQGGEKLFF. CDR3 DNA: TGTGCCAGCAGCCCCGGACAGGGCGGTGAAAAACTGTTTTTT.

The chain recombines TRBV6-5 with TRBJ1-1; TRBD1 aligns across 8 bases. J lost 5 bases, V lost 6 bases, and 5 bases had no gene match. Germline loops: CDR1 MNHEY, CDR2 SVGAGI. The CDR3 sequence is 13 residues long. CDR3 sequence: CASSRQGKTEAFF. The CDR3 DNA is TGTGCCAGCAGCCGACAGGGGAAGACTGAAGCTTTCTTT.

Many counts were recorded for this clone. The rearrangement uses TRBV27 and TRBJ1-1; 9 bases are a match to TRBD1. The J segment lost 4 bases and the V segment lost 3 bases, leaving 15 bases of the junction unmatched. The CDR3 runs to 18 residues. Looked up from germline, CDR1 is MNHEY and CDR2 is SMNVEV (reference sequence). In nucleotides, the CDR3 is TGTGCCAGCAGTTTTTCCGGGACAGGGAATCTGCGGGGCACTGAAGCTTTCTTT. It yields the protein CASSFSGTGNLRGTEAFF.

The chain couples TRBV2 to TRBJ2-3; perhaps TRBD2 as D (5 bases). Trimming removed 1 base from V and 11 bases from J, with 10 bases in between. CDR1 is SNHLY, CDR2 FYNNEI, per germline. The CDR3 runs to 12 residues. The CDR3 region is CASSEGAGMQYF. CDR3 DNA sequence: TGTGCCAGCAGTGAAGGCGCCGGGATGCAGTATTTT.

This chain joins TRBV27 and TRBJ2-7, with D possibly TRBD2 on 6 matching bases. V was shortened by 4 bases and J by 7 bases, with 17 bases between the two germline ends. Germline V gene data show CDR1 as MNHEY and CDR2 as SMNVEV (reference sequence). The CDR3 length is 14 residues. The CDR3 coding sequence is TGTGCCAGCAGTTCAGTCCCGGGCGGGAATGAGCAGTACGTC. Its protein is CASSSVPGGNEQYV.